The T cell receptor beta chain under discussion was sequenced for a study of T cell repertoires in cytomegalovirus infection. TCRdb reprocessed the reads via MiXCR and lists one record per CDR3 protein. The sample holds 200,000 to 250,000 distinct CDR3 sequences, 38% seen once. Details on this clonotype: Its antigen is not known.

This TCR was sampled from a human donor in good health (CMV status not recorded). Some clones in this sample may be carry-over from other donors' samples. This specimen was CD8+ T cells from cultured PBMCs, taken from culture after CMV antigen stimulation.

This CDR3 is CALEEAYNEQFF. The CDR3 DNA is TGTGCCCTTGAGGAGGCATACAATGAGCAGTTCTTC. The chain couples TRBV2 to TRBJ2-1, with D perhaps matching TRBD2 (5 bases). Germline CDR1 is SNHLY and CDR2 is FYNNEI. The CDR3 is 12 amino acids. V shed 11 bases and J shed 4 bases, with 12 bases lying between them.